This TCR beta chain was sequenced for a study of breast tumors, draining lymph nodes, adjacent tissues. This CDR3 comprises 15 residues. The germline gives CDR1 MGHDK, CDR2 SYGVNS. After removal of 4 bases from V and 5 bases from J, the junction contained 6 bases not matched to a gene. This clonotype was seen many times. One entry per CDR3 protein results from TCRdb running MiXCR on the multiplex PCR reads. This sample carries about 230,000 distinct CDR3 sequences, approximately 31% of them seen once, and the ten largest clones take 1.4%. The lymph nodes were axillary draining lymph nodes from breast cancer patients.

The chain links TRBV25-1 to TRBJ2-1; 9 bases agree with TRBD2. The sequenced material came from axillary lymph node tissue. The origin of this receptor is a female donor with breast cancer. Some clones in this sample may be carry-over from other donors' samples. CDR3 residues: CASSALAGTHNEQFF. Written as DNA, the CDR3 is TGTGCCAGCAGTGCTCTAGCGGGAACACACAATGAGCAGTTCTTC.